This T cell receptor beta chain is drawn from a study of OX40 agonist ivuxolimab in advanced cancers. Study-level background: Ivuxolimab was a fully human IgG2 agonistic monoclonal antibody targeting the costimulatory receptor OX40 (CD134). The paper describes the monotherapy dose-escalation part (N of about 52 patients) of the phase I trial of ivuxolimab. Of the roughly 51 patients in dose escalation, some 19 had hepatocellular carcinoma, some 15 had melanoma, 9 had renal cell carcinoma and 9 had head and neck cancer. The purpose of peripheral TCRbeta sequencing was to test whether ivuxolimab changed TCR sequence diversity and led to clonal T-cell expansion. In the dose-escalation cohort, roughly 82% of patients were male, and the mean age was roughly 60 years with a range of about 20 to 80. Partial responses occurred in three dose-escalation patients: two with cutaneous melanoma and one with hepatocellular carcinoma. Intravenous ivuxolimab was administered to patients every 2 weeks at six dose levels: 0.01, 0.1, 0.3, 1.5, 3 and 10 mg/kg. Patients were allowed to have had prior anti-PD-1, anti-PD-L1 or anti-CTLA-4 therapy, and 30% to 40% of the dose-escalation patients had been treated with checkpoint inhibitors. On the study overall, not on this receptor specifically: Low levels of normalized T-cell clonal expansion were also seen in some patients who did not respond. In the 0.1-3.0 mg/kg groups, partial responders had among the lowest normalized peripheral clonal expansion, particularly in CD8+ T cells. The antigen specificity of the peripheral T cells that underwent clonal expansion was not determined. At doses of 0.1 to 3.0 mg/kg, clonal expansion of both CD4+ and CD8+ blood T cells was observed from baseline to week 6. After ivuxolimab, more expanded clones were found on average in CD8+ T cells than in CD4+ T cells.

V gives up 5 bases and J gives up 3 bases, and the segment between their germline ends measures 11 bases. CDR1 SEHNR and CDR2 FQNEAQ were looked up in the germline V gene (reference sequence). The CDR3 goes from the cysteine to the phenylalanine over 13 residues. The CDR3 DNA has 39 bases and is translated from base 1. Patients with autoimmune disease history or receiving systemic immunosuppression were excluded from the trial. In every dose cohort, peripheral blood was drawn for TCR sequencing at baseline, cycle 4 day 1, and cycle 7 day 1. The samples were drawn from a first-in-human, open-label, multicenter phase I dose-escalation trial of ivuxolimab. Adults with locally advanced or metastatic melanoma, renal cell, hepatocellular, or head and neck squamous cell carcinoma were enrolled in the trial. Before TCR sequencing, CD4+ T cells and CD8+ T cells were sorted from peripheral blood as separate populations.

To sequence the TCRbeta CDR3 region, genomic DNA was isolated from the sorted cells. The immunoSEQ Assay was used to sequence the TCRbeta CDR3 regions. What TCRdb holds here is the immuneACCESS table cut down to in-frame rearrangements. Part of the clones is not present; checked against another copy, under half of the missing clones reflect an unresolved V gene, and the others are unexplained. The sample contains under 8,000 clones, approximately 85% of them found a single time. The biggest ten clones account for 35% to 40% of the sample. As concerns this clone: Its antigen remains unidentified. Base qualities are not at hand, and no much larger clone is one base apart.

Specimen: CD4+ or CD8+ T cells sorted from blood, collected in a trial of the OX40 agonist ivuxolimab. The chain is encoded by TRBV7-9 joined to TRBJ2-7; matching of 6 bases hints at TRBD1 as the D gene. This clonotype was sampled from an adult with an advanced solid tumor such as melanoma, head and neck, liver or kidney cancer. This receptor has the CDR3 CASSRGQNYEQYF. Here is the DNA: TGTGCCAGCAGCCGCGGACAGAACTACGAGCAGTACTTC. Full variable domain (CDR3 extended with the reference TRBV7-9 and TRBJ2-7 proteins): DTGVSQNPRHKITKRGQNVTFRCDPISEHNRLYWYRQTLGQGPEFLTYFQNEAQLEKSRLLSDRFSAERPKGSFSTLEIQRTEQGDSAMYLCASSRGQNYEQYFGPGTRLTVT.